The sequence of this T cell receptor (beta chain) was determined in a study of technical replicates of blood from four donors (dated by TCRdb to 2017 to 2019). Deletion took 2 bases off V and 8 bases off J, with a span of 9 bases between the germline ends. The CDR3 runs 13 amino acids, cysteine and phenylalanine included. This entry keeps only the CDR3 DNA: 39 bases, framed from base 1. From a lookup of the germline V gene, CDR1 and CDR2 are MNHEY and SVGAGI. For this clone: Its antigen remains unidentified. Base qualities are not at hand, and no much larger clone is one base apart.

The library was made by the immunoSEQ multiplex PCR assay. In TCRdb, the immuneACCESS table is reduced to in-frame sequences with V and J assigned. These tables do not hold every clone; where another copy was compared, an unresolved V gene accounts for under half, and the others remain unexplained. For this sample the table gives more than 65,000 clones, of which around 96% were detected only once. The top ten hold less than 0.35% of the sample. This chain is built from TRBV6-5 and TRBJ2-2, with the D gene call left open. This clonotype was obtained from a human donor in good health. Sequencing was done on a sample of T cells isolated from PBMCs. Read as DNA, the sequence is TGTGCCAGCAGTTACCCAGGAACAGGGGAGCTGTTTTTT. Its protein product is CASSYPGTGELFF.